The next 14 T cell receptor beta chains were all read from a single sample in a study of blood T cell repertoires in COVID-19. Some clones are missing from TCRdb's copy, which holds only in-frame ones; the method was immunoSEQ multiplex PCR. In the table there are fewer than 250,000 clones, roughly 82% of which are singletons. The specimen sequenced was peripheral blood. These receptors all come from a woman aged 55-70 years with COVID-19, enrolled during active disease.

The chain is built from TRBV29-1 and TRBJ2-3; 11 nucleotides match TRBD2. The CDR3 spans 12 residues. Germline V lookup: CDR1 SQVTM, CDR2 ANQGSEA. V shed 7 bases and J 6 bases; nucleotides not matched to a gene: 3. CDR3 sequence (DNA): TGCAGCGGTAGCGGGGGGGTGGATACGCAGTATTTT. Its translation is CSGSGGVDTQYF.

The chain combines TRBV6-1 with TRBJ1-5, with 7 bases fitting TRBD1. CDR3 length: 14 amino acids. V was clipped by 3 bases and J by 2 bases; unmatched bases: 1. Germline lookup yields CDR1 MNHNS and CDR2 SASEGT. The CDR3 DNA follows: TGTGCCAGCAGTGACCAGGGGGGCAATCAGCCCCAGCATTTT. This gives the protein CASSDQGGNQPQHF.

In its sample, this clone was seen once. V usage is TRBV4-2 and J usage is TRBJ1-4, with TRBD1 matching over 10 bases. Trimming took 4 bases from V and 7 from J; bases not matched to a gene: 6. The CDR3 spans 15 residues. Germline V gives CDR1 LGHNA, CDR2 YNFKEQ. This CDR3 reads CASSRLRDRGEKLFF. DNA of the CDR3: TGTGCCAGCAGCCGTCTCCGGGACAGGGGTGAAAAACTGTTTTTT.

This CDR3 reads CASLGQGIEKLFF. CDR3 nucleotides: TGTGCCAGCCTGGGACAGGGGATTGAAAAACTGTTTTTT. The V gene is TRBV2, the J gene TRBJ1-4; 10 bases line up with TRBD1. V shed 8 bases, J shed 7 bases, and the junction held 4 bases outside the gene matches. This CDR3 spans 13 amino acids. CDR1 SNHLY and CDR2 FYNNEI come from the germline V gene.

The chain couples TRBV5-1 to TRBJ2-7; D may be TRBD1 (6 bases). V lost 0 bases and J lost 4, with 11 bases in between. Germline V gene lookup returns CDR1 SGHRS and CDR2 YFSETQ. The CDR3 length is 14 residues. CDR3 residues: CASSLDGRGYEQYF. CDR3 nucleotides: TGCGCCAGCAGCTTGGACGGCAGGGGATACGAGCAGTACTTC.

V and J are TRBV7-3 and TRBJ2-1; D unclear. The CDR3 length is 14 residues. V lost 4 bases and J 6 bases, leaving 13 bases between the germline ends. The germline V gene encodes CDR1 SGHTA and CDR2 FQGTGA. The CDR3 DNA sequence: TGTGCCAGCAGCTCAACGGCGGTCCTCAATGAGCAGTTCTTC. Residues: CASSSTAVLNEQFF.

The V and J genes are TRBV5-8 and TRBJ1-5; D is unresolved. The CDR3 spans 15 residues. Germline CDR1 reads SGHTS; CDR2 reads YDEGEE. V shed 3 bases and J shed 1 base, with 11 bases lying between them. CDR3 bases: TGTGCCAGCAGCTCCGAAGGGAGAAGCAATCAGCCCCAGCATTTT. Translated: CASSSEGRSNQPQHF. Combining the CDR3 with reference TRBV5-8 and TRBJ1-5 gives the whole variable domain EAGVTQSPTHLIKTRGQQATLRCSPISGHTSVYWYQQALGLGLQFLLWYDEGEERNRGNFPPRFSGRQFPNYSSELNVNALELEDSALYLCASSSEGRSNQPQHFGDGTRLSIL.

A note on this clone: At one end the junction does not follow the germline gene, possibly because of a read error. CDR3 coding DNA: TGTGCCAGCAGCCCGTGGGGGGACAGGGCTTACGGGCAGTACTTC. Translating gives CASSPWGDRAYGQYF. The V gene is TRBV3-1 (or the pseudogene TRBV3-2), the J gene TRBJ2-7; 9 bases are shared with TRBD1. This CDR3 has 15 amino acids. Germline V CDR1 and CDR2: LGHDT, YNNKEL (reference sequence).

This sequence joins TRBV7-3 and TRBJ2-3; D might be TRBD1 (6 bases). This CDR3 spans 16 amino acids. Germline CDR1 SGHTA, CDR2 FQGTGA. The V and J ends lost 0 bases and 2 bases respectively, with 12 bases between them. The CDR3 is CASSLTARGFTDTQYF. The CDR3 nucleotides are TGTGCCAGCAGCTTAACGGCAAGGGGGTTCACAGATACGCAGTATTTT.

This clone was detected only a few times. In DNA form, the CDR3 reads TGTGCCAGCAGTTTTGGGGGGTGGGAGACCCAGTACTTC. It specifies CASSFGGWETQYF. The chain links TRBV12-3 or TRBV12-4 to TRBJ2-5, with D perhaps matching TRBD2 (6 bases). The germline V and J ends were trimmed by 3 bases and 5 bases, with 10 bases remaining between them. This CDR3 comprises 13 residues.

The chain is built from TRBV28 and TRBJ2-5; D is unresolved. Germline-derived CDR1 and CDR2 are MDHEN and SYDVKM. The CDR3 runs to 15 residues. Trimming stripped 6 bases from V and 1 base from J, with 15 bases between. CDR3: CASSPLAATQETQYF. In DNA form, the CDR3 reads TGTGCCAGCAGCCCCCTGGCGGCGACCCAAGAGACCCAGTACTTC.

The V and J genes are TRBV7-3 and TRBJ1-6, with D perhaps matching TRBD1 (6 bases). V was trimmed by 1 base and J by 4 bases, leaving 11 bases between them. CDR1 SGHTA and CDR2 FQGTGA come from the germline V gene. This CDR3 contains 16 residues. CDR3 DNA: TGTGCCAGCAGCTTAATGGGGGCTTCGTATAATTCACCCCTCCACTTT. Its translation: CASSLMGASYNSPLHF.

V usage is TRBV4-2 and J usage is TRBJ1-6; unclear D gene. Between the trimmed V and J ends, which lost 4 bases and 4 bases, there was a span of 8 bases. Germline-derived CDR1 and CDR2 are LGHNA and YNFKEQ. CDR3 length: 14 residues. The CDR3 loop reads CASSLPEYNSPLHF. In DNA form, the CDR3 reads TGTGCCAGCAGCCTCCCGGAGTATAATTCACCCCTCCACTTT.

The CDR3 region has the DNA TGTGCCAGCACCCCGGGGATGGGGGGTACCGATACGCAGTATTTT. This translates into CASTPGMGGTDTQYF. The rearrangement uses TRBV6-6 and TRBJ2-3, with D tentatively TRBD2 (6 bases). Germline V gene data show CDR1 as MNHNY and CDR2 as SVGAGI (reference sequence). This CDR3 has 15 residues. V lost 7 bases to trimming and J lost 6 bases, with 20 bases between them.